A single sample is the source of the 12 T cell receptor beta chains below, sequenced in a study of technical replicates of blood from several donors. Sequenced by immunoSEQ multiplex PCR; TCRdb stores in-frame clones only, minus some. Of 79,000 or so clones in the sample, about 90% were seen once. Sample: T cells isolated from PBMCs. The receptors come from a human donor in good health.

The chain couples TRBV19 to TRBJ2-2; 10 bases align to TRBD1. After removal of 4 bases from V and 6 bases from J, the junction contained 5 bases not matched to a gene. The CDR3 has 15 amino acids. The germline V gene encodes CDR1 LNHDA and CDR2 SQIVND (reference sequence). CDR3 in amino acids: CASSTGTGVPGELFF. CDR3 nucleotides: TGTGCCAGTAGTACCGGGACAGGGGTCCCCGGGGAGCTGTTTTTT.

The chain recombines TRBV2 with TRBJ1-5, with unresolved D. Deletions cut 4 bases from V and 4 bases from J, with 5 bases between. This CDR3 is 12 amino acids long. Germline V gene sequence: CDR1 SNHLY, CDR2 FYNNEI. The CDR3: CASSAGNQPQHF. The CDR3 coding sequence is TGTGCCAGCAGTGCCGGGAATCAGCCCCAGCATTTT.

V gene TRBV7-2 combines with J gene TRBJ2-5; D might be TRBD1 (8 bases). The V and J ends lost 4 bases and 5 bases respectively, with 17 bases between them. Looked up from germline, CDR1 is SGHTA and CDR2 is FQGNSA. The CDR3 is made up of 15 amino acids. Here the CDR3 reads CASSSGQGGWETQYF. CDR3 nucleotides: TGTGCCAGCAGCTCTGGACAGGGAGGGTGGGAGACCCAGTACTTC.

This clone was seen only once. The V and J genes are TRBV5-4 and TRBJ2-5; the D gene is possibly TRBD2 (5 bases). The CDR3 runs 14 residues. Trimming removed 5 bases at V and 5 bases at J, with 16 bases between. Germline assignment: CDR1 SGHNT and CDR2 YYREEE (reference sequence). In DNA, the CDR3 is TGTGCCAGCAGTCGCCAGTACTCGGGGGAGACCCAGTACTTC. As protein: CASSRQYSGETQYF.

The rearrangement uses TRBV29-1 and TRBJ2-7; 9 bases map to TRBD1. The CDR3 loop spans 12 amino acids. Germline CDR1 SQVTM, CDR2 ANQGSEA. V lost 5 bases and J lost 5; bases outside the gene matches: 4. The DNA for the CDR3 is TGCAGCGTTTCCGGGACAGGGAACGAGCAGTACTTC. Amino acids: CSVSGTGNEQYF.

The chain links TRBV19 to TRBJ2-7; 8 nucleotides align to TRBD1. V was clipped by 7 bases and J by 2 bases; unmatched bases: 7. The germline CDR1 and CDR2 sequences are LNHDA and SQIVND (reference sequence). The CDR3 runs to 14 residues. The CDR3 nucleotides are TGTGCCAGTACCCCGGACAGGGAAACCTACGAGCAGTACTTC. Translating it yields CASTPDRETYEQYF.

The rearrangement uses TRBV2 and TRBJ1-2, with a possible D match to TRBD1 (5 bases). This CDR3 has 14 residues. Trimming took off 1 base at V and 8 bases at J, with 14 bases between the two ends. The V gene's germline CDR1 is SNHLY and CDR2 FYNNEI. CDR3: CASSEGQSVGGYTF. Written as DNA, the CDR3 is TGTGCCAGCAGTGAAGGACAGTCCGTGGGGGGCTACACCTTC.

The gene calls are TRBV29-1 and TRBJ1-1; the match to TRBD1 covers 7 bases. Germline V gives CDR1 SQVTM, CDR2 ANQGSEA. The CDR3 extends over 11 amino acids. With 6 bases clipped from V and 6 bases from J, the junction kept 4 bases outside the gene matches. The CDR3 DNA follows: TGCAGCGTGTCGACAGGGCCTGAAGCTTTCTTT. Its protein product is CSVSTGPEAFF.

V usage is TRBV10-3 and J usage is TRBJ2-7, with 7 bases identical to TRBD1. The CDR3 has 13 amino acids. Germline V gene sequence: CDR1 ENHRY, CDR2 SYGVKD. After removal of 10 bases from V and 0 bases from J, the junction contained 6 bases not matched to a gene. DNA for the CDR3: TGTGCCAGAGGACAGGTGAGCTCCTACGAGCAGTACTTC. As protein: CARGQVSSYEQYF.

The V and J genes are TRBV25-1 and TRBJ1-1; the match to TRBD1 covers 12 bases. The germline V gene has CDR1 MGHDK and CDR2 SYGVNS. V gave up 6 bases and J gave up 4 bases; unmatched junction bases: 9. The CDR3 is 16 amino acids. This CDR3 reads CASRGQGASFFTEAFF. The CDR3 DNA reads TGTGCCAGCAGGGGACAGGGGGCGAGTTTCTTCACTGAAGCTTTCTTT.

V usage is TRBV7-9 and J usage is TRBJ2-1; the D gene is possibly TRBD1 (5 bases). V was cut by 9 bases and J by 1 base, with 13 bases left in between. The germline gives CDR1 SEHNR, CDR2 FQNEAQ (reference sequence). The CDR3 totals 14 residues. CDR3 sequence: CASDSSFSYNEQFF. CDR3 DNA sequence: TGTGCCAGTGACAGTTCCTTTTCCTACAATGAGCAGTTCTTC.

The gene calls are TRBV29-1 and TRBJ2-3, with 10 nucleotides matching TRBD2. The germline V gene has CDR1 SQVTM and CDR2 ANQGSEA. Trimming cost V 1 base and J 1 base; bases outside gene matches: 8. This CDR3 has 17 residues. In DNA, the CDR3 is TGCAGCGTTGAAGGCCCTAGCGGGAGTAGGGGCACAGATACGCAGTATTTT. It is translated as CSVEGPSGSRGTDTQYF.